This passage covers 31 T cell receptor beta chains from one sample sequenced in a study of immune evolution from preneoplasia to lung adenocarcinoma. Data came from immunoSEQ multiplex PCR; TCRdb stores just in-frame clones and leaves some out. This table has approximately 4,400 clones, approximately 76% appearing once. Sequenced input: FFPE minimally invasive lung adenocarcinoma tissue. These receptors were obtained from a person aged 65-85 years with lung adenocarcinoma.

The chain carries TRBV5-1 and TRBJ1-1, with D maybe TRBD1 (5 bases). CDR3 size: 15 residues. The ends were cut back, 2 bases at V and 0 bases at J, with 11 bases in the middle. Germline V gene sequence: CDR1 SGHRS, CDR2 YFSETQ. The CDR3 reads CASSFGGNMNTEAFF. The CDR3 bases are TGCGCCAGCAGCTTCGGGGGAAACATGAACACTGAAGCTTTCTTT.

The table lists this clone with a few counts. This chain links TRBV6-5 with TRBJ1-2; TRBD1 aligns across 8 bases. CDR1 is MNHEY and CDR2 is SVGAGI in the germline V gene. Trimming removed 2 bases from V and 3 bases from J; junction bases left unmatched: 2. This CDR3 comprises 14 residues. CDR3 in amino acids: CASSYDRGDYGYTF. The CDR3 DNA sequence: TGTGCCAGCAGTTACGACAGGGGAGACTATGGCTACACCTTC.

This CDR3 is CAWSPGEGWLNYGYTF. In DNA, the CDR3 is TGTGCCTGGAGTCCCGGGGAGGGTTGGTTGAATTATGGCTACACCTTC. The gene calls are TRBV30 and TRBJ1-2; no clear D. Germline V CDR1 and CDR2: GTSNPN, SVGIG (reference sequence). V was pared by 2 bases and J by 5 bases, with 21 bases between. This CDR3 contains 16 residues.

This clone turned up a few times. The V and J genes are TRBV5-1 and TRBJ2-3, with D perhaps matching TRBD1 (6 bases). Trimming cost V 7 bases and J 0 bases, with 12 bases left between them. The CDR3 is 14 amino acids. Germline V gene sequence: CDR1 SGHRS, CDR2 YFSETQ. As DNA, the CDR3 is TGCGCCAGCCAGACAGGCGATAGCACAGATACGCAGTATTTT. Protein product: CASQTGDSTDTQYF.

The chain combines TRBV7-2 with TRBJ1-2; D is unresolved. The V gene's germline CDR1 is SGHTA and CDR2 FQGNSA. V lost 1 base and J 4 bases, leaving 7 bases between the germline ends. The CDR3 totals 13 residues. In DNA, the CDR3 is TGTGCCAGCAGCTTAGGGGTCGTCTATGGCTACACCTTC. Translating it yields CASSLGVVYGYTF.

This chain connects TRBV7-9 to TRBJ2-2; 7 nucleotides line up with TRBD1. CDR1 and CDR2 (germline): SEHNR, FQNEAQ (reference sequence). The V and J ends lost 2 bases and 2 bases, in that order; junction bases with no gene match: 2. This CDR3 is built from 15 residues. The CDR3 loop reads CASSLRQGNTGELFF. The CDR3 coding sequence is TGTGCCAGCAGCTTAAGACAGGGTAACACCGGGGAGCTGTTTTTT.

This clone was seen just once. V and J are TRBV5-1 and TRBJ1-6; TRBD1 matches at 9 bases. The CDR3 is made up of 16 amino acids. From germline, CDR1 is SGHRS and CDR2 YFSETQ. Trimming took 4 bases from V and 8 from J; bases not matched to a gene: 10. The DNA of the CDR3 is TGCGCCAGCAGCCTAAACTACAGGGGGCCCGATTCACCCCTCCACTTT. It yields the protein CASSLNYRGPDSPLHF.

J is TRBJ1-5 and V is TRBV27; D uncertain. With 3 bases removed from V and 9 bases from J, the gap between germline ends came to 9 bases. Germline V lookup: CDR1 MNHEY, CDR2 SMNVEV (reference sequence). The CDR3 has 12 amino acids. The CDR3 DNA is TGTGCCAGCAGTTTCCACCGGGGGCCCCAGCATTTT. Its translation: CASSFHRGPQHF.

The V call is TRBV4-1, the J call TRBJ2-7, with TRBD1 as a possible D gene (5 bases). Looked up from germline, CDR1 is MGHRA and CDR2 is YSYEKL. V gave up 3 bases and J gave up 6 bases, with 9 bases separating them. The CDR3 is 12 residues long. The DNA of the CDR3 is TGCGCCAGCAGCCATTCAGGGATCGAGCAGTACTTC. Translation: CASSHSGIEQYF.

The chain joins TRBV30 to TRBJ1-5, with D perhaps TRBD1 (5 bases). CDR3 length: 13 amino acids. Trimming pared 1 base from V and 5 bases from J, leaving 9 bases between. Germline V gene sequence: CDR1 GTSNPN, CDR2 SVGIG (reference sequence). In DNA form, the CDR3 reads TGTGCCTGGAGTGCCGACAGTTATCAGCCCCAGCATTTT. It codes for CAWSADSYQPQHF.

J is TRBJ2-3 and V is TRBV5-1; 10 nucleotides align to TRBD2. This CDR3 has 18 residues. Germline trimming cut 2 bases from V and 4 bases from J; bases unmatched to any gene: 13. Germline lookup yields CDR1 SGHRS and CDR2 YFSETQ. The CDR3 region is CASSFGTQAGGPSDTQYF. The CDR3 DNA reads TGCGCCAGCAGCTTTGGGACTCAAGCGGGAGGGCCATCAGATACGCAGTATTTT.

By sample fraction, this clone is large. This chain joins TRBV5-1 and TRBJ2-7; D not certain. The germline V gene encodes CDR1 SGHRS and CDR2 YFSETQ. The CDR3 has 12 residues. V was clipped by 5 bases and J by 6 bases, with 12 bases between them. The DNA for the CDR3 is TGCGCCAGCAGTCAACAAGGTGGCGAGCAGTACTTC. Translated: CASSQQGGEQYF.

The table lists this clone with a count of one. The CDR3 DNA sequence: TGCGCCAGCAGCCTCCCCATTAGAGGGGCTTGGTTCTTC. This sequence encodes CASSLPIRGAWFF. V usage is TRBV5-1 and J usage is TRBJ2-1; D might be TRBD1 or TRBD2, each matching 5 bases. The CDR3 covers 13 residues. The V end lost 4 bases, the J end lost 15 bases, and 20 bases lay between the germline ends. Germline CDR1 is SGHRS and CDR2 is YFSETQ. Based on the CDR3 plus reference TRBV5-1 and TRBJ2-1, the full variable domain is KAGVTQTPRYLIKTRGQQVTLSCSPISGHRSVSWYQQTPGQGLQFLFEYFSETQRNKGNFPGRFSGRQFSNSRSEMNVSTLELGDSALYLCASSLPIRGAWFFGPGTRLTVL.

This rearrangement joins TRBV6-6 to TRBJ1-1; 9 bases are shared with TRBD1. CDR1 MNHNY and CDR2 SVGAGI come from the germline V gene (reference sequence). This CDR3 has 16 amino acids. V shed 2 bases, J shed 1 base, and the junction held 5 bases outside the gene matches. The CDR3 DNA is TGTGCCAGCAGTTACCCCCGGACAGGGGCGAACACTGAAGCTTTCTTT. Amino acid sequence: CASSYPRTGANTEAFF.

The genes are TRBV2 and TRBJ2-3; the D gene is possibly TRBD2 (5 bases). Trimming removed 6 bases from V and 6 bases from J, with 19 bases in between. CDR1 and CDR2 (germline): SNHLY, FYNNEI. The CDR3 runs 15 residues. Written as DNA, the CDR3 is TGTGCCAGCAGATCCCGTAGCGACGGAGCGGATACGCAGTATTTT. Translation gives CASRSRSDGADTQYF.

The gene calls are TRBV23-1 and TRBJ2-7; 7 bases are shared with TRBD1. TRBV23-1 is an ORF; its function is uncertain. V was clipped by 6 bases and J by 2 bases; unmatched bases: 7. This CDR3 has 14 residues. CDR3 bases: TGCGCCAGCAGGCCACAGGGGTCGACCTACGAGCAGTACTTC. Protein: CASRPQGSTYEQYF.

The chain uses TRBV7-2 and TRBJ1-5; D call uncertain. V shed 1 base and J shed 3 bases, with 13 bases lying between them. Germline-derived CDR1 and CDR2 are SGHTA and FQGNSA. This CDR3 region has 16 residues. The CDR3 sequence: CASSLEFRQSNQPQHF. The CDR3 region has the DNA TGTGCCAGCAGCTTAGAATTCAGGCAGTCCAATCAGCCCCAGCATTTT.

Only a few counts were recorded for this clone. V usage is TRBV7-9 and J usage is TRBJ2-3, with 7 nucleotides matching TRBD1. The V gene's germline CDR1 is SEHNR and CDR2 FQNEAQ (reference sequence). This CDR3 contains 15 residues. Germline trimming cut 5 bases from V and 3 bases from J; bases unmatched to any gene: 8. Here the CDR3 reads CASSIQGILTDTQYF. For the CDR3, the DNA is TGTGCCAGCAGCATACAGGGGATTTTGACAGATACGCAGTATTTT.

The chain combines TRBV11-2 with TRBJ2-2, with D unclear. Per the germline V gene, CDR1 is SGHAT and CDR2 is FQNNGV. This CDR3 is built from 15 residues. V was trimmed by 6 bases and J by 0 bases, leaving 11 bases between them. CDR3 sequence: CASSWGTANTGELFF. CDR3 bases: TGTGCCAGCAGTTGGGGTACAGCGAACACCGGGGAGCTGTTTTTT.

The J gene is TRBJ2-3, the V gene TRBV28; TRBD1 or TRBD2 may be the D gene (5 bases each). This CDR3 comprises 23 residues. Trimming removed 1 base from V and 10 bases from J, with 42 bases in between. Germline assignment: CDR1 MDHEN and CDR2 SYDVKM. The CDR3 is CASSLFTPKGYGTQTPTPRPQYF. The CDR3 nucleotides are TGTGCCAGCAGTTTATTTACCCCTAAGGGATACGGGACCCAAACCCCCACGCCTCGACCGCAGTATTTT.

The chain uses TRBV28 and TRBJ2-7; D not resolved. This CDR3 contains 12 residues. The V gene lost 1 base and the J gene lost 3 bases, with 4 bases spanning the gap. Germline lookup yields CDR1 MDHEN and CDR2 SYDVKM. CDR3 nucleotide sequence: TGTGCCAGCAGTTTATCGGACTACGAGCAGTACTTC. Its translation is CASSLSDYEQYF.

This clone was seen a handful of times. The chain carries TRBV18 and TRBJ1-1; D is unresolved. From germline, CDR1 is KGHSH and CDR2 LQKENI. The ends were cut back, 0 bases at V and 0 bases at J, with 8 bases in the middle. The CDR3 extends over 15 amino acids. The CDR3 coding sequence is TGTGCCAGCTCACCACCAATAGCTATGAACACTGAAGCTTTCTTT. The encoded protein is CASSPPIAMNTEAFF.

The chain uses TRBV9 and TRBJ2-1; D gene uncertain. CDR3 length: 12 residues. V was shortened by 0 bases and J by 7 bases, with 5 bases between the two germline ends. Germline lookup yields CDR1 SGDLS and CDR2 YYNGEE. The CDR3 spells CASSVDPNEQFF. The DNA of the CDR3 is TGTGCCAGCAGCGTAGACCCTAATGAGCAGTTCTTC.

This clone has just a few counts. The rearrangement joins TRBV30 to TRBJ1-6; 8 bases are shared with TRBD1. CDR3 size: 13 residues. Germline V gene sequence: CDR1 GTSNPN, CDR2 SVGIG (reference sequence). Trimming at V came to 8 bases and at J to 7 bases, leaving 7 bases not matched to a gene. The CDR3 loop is CAVDRGSNSPLHF. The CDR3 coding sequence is TGTGCCGTAGACAGGGGTTCCAATTCACCCCTCCACTTT.

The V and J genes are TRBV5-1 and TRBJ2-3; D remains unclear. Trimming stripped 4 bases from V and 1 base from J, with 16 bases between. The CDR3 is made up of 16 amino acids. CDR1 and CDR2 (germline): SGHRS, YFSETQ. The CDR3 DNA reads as TGCGCCAGCAGCCGAAATGAGTTGTCTCGCACAGATACGCAGTATTTT. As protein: CASSRNELSRTDTQYF.

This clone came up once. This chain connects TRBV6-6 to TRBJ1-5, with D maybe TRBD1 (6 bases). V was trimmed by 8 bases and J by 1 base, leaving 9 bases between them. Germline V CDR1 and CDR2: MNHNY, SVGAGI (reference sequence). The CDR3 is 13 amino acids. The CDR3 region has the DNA TGTGCCAGCTGGGGGGGCAGCAATCAGCCCCAGCATTTT. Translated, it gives CASWGGSNQPQHF.

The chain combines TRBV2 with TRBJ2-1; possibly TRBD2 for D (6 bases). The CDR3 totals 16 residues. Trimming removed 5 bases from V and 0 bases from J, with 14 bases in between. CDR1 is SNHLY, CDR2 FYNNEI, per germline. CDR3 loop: CASSTSLAFSYNEQFF. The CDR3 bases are TGTGCCAGCAGTACTAGCTTAGCGTTCTCCTACAATGAGCAGTTCTTC.

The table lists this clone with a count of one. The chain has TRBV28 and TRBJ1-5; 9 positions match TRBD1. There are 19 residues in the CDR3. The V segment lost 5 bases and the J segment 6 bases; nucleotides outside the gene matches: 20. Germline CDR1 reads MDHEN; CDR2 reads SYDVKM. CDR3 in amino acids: CASSTHRGPVSGRSQPQHF. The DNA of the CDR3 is TGTGCCAGCAGTACCCACAGGGGGCCAGTATCGGGTCGGAGTCAGCCCCAGCATTTT. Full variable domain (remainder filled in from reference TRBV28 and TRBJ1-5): DVKVTQSSRYLVKRTGEKVFLECVQDMDHENMFWYRQDPGLGLRLIYFSYDVKMKEKGDIPEGYSVSREKKERFSLILESASTNQTSMYLCASSTHRGPVSGRSQPQHFGDGTRLSIL.

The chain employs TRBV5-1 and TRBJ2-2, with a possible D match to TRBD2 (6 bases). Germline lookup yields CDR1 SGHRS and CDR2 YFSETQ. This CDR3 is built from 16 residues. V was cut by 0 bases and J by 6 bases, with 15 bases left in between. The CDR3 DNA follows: TGCGCCAGCAGCTTGGCTCTCAGGGACTTGGCCGGGGAGCTGTTTTTT. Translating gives CASSLALRDLAGELFF.

CDR3 bases: TGTGCCAGTAGTAACACACAGATCTATGGCTACACCTTC. This sequence encodes CASSNTQIYGYTF. The gene calls are TRBV19 and TRBJ1-2, with D unclear. CDR1 is LNHDA and CDR2 is SQIVND in the germline V gene (reference sequence). This CDR3 region has 13 residues. The V end lost 4 bases, the J end lost 4 bases, and 10 bases lay between the germline ends.

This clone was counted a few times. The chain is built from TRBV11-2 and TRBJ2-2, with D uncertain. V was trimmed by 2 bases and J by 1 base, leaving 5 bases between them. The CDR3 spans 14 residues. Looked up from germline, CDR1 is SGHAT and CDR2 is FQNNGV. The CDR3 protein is CASSLNLNTGELFF. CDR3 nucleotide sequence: TGTGCCAGCAGCTTAAATTTGAACACCGGGGAGCTGTTTTTT.